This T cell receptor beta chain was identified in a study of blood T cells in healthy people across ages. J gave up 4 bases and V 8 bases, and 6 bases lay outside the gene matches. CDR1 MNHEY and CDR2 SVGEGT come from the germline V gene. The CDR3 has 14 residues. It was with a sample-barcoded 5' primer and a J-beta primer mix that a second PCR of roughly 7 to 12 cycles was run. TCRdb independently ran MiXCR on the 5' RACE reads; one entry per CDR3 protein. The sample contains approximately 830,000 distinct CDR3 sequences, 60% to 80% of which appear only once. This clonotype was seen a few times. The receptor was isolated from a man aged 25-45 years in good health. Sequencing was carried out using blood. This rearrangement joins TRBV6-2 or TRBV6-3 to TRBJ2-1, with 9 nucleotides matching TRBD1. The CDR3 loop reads CASEGDREYNEQFF. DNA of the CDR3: TGTGCCAGCGAAGGGGACAGGGAGTACAATGAGCAGTTCTTC.